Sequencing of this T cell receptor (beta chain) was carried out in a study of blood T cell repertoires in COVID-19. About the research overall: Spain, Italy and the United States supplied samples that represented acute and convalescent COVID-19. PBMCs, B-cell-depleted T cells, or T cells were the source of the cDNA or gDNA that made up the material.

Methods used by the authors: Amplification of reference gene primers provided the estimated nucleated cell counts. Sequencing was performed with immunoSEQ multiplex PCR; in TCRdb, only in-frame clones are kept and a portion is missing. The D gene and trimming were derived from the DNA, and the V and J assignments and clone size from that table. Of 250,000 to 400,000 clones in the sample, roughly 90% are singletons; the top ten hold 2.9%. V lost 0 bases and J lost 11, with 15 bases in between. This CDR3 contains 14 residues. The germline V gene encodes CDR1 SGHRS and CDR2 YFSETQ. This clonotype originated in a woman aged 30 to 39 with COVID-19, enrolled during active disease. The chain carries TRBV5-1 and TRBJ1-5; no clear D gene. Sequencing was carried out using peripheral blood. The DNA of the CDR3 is TGCGCCAGCAGCTTGGGTGGCGGGGAGGCGTCCCAGCATTTT. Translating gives CASSLGGGEASQHF. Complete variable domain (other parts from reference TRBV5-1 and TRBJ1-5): KAGVTQTPRYLIKTRGQQVTLSCSPISGHRSVSWYQQTPGQGLQFLFEYFSETQRNKGNFPGRFSGRQFSNSRSEMNVSTLELGDSALYLCASSLGGGEASQHFGDGTRLSIL.